Given below is one TCR beta chain in context. Profiling relied on immunoSEQ multiplex PCR, and the TCRdb table lists in-frame clones only, not all of them. The repertoire holds around 140,000 clones, with 70% to 90% as singletons. Per germline, CDR1 KGHSH and CDR2 LQKENI. V shed 6 bases and J 5 bases; nucleotides not matched to a gene: 7. The CDR3 totals 15 residues. The sample belongs to a study of T cell responses to AZD1222 COVID-19 vaccine. Sequenced material: peripheral blood, taken 28 days after the second dose of the MenACWY control vaccine. The origin of this receptor is an adult who received the MenACWY meningococcal vaccine as a control. V gene TRBV18 combines with J gene TRBJ1-5; 10 bases agree with TRBD1. CDR3 amino acids: CASSSDRGDYQPQHF. The CDR3 coding sequence is TGTGCCAGCTCGTCGGACAGGGGGGACTATCAGCCCCAGCATTTT.